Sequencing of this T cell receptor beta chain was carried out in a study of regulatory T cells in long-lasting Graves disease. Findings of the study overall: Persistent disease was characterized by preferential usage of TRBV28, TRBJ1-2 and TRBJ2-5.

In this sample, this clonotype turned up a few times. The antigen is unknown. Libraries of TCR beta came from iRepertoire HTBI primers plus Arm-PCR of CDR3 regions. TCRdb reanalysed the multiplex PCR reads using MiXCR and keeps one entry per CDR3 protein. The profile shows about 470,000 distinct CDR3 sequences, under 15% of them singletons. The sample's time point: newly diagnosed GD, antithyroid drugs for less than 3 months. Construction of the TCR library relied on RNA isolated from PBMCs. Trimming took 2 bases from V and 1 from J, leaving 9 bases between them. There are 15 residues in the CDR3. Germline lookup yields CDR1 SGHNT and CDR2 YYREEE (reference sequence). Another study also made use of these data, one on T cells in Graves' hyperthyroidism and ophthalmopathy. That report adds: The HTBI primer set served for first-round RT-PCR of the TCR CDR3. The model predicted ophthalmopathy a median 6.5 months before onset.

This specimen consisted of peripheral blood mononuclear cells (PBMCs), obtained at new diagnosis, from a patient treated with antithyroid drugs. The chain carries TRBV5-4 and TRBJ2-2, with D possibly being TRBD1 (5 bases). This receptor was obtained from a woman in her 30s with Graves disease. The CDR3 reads CASSLGRENTGELFF. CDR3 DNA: TGTGCCAGCAGCTTAGGCAGGGAGAACACCGGGGAGCTGTTTTTT.